This record looks at one TCR beta chain sequence and its context. This entry comes from a study of blood T cell repertoires in COVID-19. Across the whole study: Samples representing acute and convalescent COVID-19 were sourced from the United States, Italy and Spain. From T cells, B-cell-depleted T cells, or PBMCs came the material, which was cDNA or gDNA.

The CDR3 covers 14 residues. CDR1 is MNHEY and CDR2 is SVGEGT in the germline V gene. V was pared by 0 bases and J by 8 bases, with 13 bases between. In the original processing: By means of reference gene primer amplification, nucleated cell counts were estimated. TCRdb's table, derived via immunoSEQ multiplex PCR, lists solely in-frame clones and lacks some. Clonal size and the V and J genes are those of that table, whereas D and trimming came from the DNA. The sample shows approximately 98,000 clones, roughly 70% of them seen only once. V and J are TRBV6-2 or TRBV6-3 and TRBJ1-2; D unclear. The source material was peripheral blood. The sequence was obtained from a woman aged 40 to 50 with acute or convalescent COVID-19. The DNA for the CDR3 is TGTGCCAGCAGTTACTCGGGTGGGCCTCGCGGCTACACCTTC. Amino acids: CASSYSGGPRGYTF.